This T cell receptor (beta chain) stems from a study of neurological immune-mediated disorders. The germline V gene has CDR1 SGHRS and CDR2 YFSETQ. The CDR3 spans 14 residues. Trimming shortened V by 0 bases and J by 2 bases, and 7 bases separated the two germline ends. TCRdb reprocessed the 5' RACE reads via MiXCR and lists one record per CDR3 protein. The repertoire has about 49,000 distinct CDR3 sequences, about 12% of them found once; the top ten carry 4.5% to 5.5%. This clonotype was detected ten times or more. Indicated time point: longitudinal time-point 2. The source is a male donor with HTLV-1-associated myelopathy (HAM/TSP). This chain uses TRBV5-1 with TRBJ2-3; D unresolved. Sequences were obtained from PBMCs. CDR3 in DNA: TGCGCCAGCAGCTTGGCGCAGGTCACAGATACGCAGTATTTT. The encoded protein is CASSLAQVTDTQYF.